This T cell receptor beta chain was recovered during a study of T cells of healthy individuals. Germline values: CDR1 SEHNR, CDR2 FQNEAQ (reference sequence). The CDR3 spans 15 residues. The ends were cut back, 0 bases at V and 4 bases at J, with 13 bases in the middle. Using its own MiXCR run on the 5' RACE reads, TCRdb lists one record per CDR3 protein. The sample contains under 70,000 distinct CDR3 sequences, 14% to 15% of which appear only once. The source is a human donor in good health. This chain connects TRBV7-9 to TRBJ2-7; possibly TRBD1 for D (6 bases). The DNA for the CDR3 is TGTGCCAGCAGCTTAGCTGGGATAGGGGGATACGAGCAGTACTTC. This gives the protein CASSLAGIGGYEQYF.